The 30 T cell receptor beta chains listed next were all sequenced from one sample in a study of early T cells in non-severe SARS-CoV-2 infection. Using its own MiXCR run on the 5' RACE reads, TCRdb lists one record per CDR3 protein. The sample holds 34,000 or so distinct CDR3 sequences; roughly 9.3% are singletons and the top ten take less than 15%. The source material was whole blood. These receptors were obtained from an adult who was a healthcare worker with PCR-confirmed SARS-CoV-2 infection or an uninfected control (not recorded which).

The rearrangement uses TRBV7-7 and TRBJ2-5; 9 bases agree with TRBD2. The junction had 6 bases not matched to a gene; V was cut back by 5 bases and J by 5 bases. The germline V gene has CDR1 SSHAT and CDR2 FNYEAQ (reference sequence). The CDR3 extends over 14 amino acids. DNA for the CDR3: TGTGCCAGCAGCCATAGCGGGGGCGGGGAGACCCAGTACTTC. Translation: CASSHSGGGETQYF.

This clonotype was detected ten times or more. This rearrangement joins TRBV30 to TRBJ2-1; 8 bases align to TRBD1. The germline gives CDR1 GTSNPN, CDR2 SVGIG (reference sequence). V shed 2 bases and J 0 bases; nucleotides not matched to a gene: 12. This CDR3 is 18 amino acids long. CDR3 DNA sequence: TGTGCCTGGAGTCCTCCCCGGGACAGGTTACGCTCCTACAATGAGCAGTTCTTC. Residues: CAWSPPRDRLRSYNEQFF.

This clonotype was recorded a few times. The chain uses TRBV29-1 and TRBJ2-5; D is ambiguous. The germline gives CDR1 SQVTM, CDR2 ANQGSEA. CDR3 size: 16 residues. V was cut by 1 base and J by 2 bases, with 17 bases left in between. CDR3 loop: CSVEGLVREIQETQYF. In DNA, the CDR3 is TGCAGCGTTGAAGGGTTAGTGCGAGAAATACAAGAGACCCAGTACTTC.

In this sample, this clonotype turned up many times. This sequence joins TRBV7-9 and TRBJ2-4, with TRBD1 matching 10 bases. Germline CDR1 is SEHNR and CDR2 is FQNEAQ (reference sequence). This CDR3 has 14 amino acids. The V segment lost 5 bases and the J segment 9 bases; nucleotides outside the gene matches: 7. CDR3 in amino acids: CASSTGTGESIQYF. The CDR3 DNA is TGTGCCAGCAGCACGGGGACAGGGGAGAGCATTCAGTACTTC.

This clonotype was detected only a few times. The chain has TRBV7-2 and TRBJ1-6; D possibly corresponds to TRBD1 (5 bases). V was pared by 5 bases and J by 7 bases, with 18 bases between. The CDR3 has 16 amino acids. The germline V gene has CDR1 SGHTA and CDR2 FQGNSA. The CDR3 sequence is CASSLDPGRKNSPLHF. The CDR3 DNA follows: TGTGCCAGCAGCCTCGATCCGGGACGGAAAAATTCACCCCTCCACTTT. Using reference TRBV7-2 and TRBJ1-6 for the parts outside the CDR3, the full variable domain is GAGVSQSPSNKVTEKGKDVELRCDPISGHTALYWYRQSLGQGLEFLIYFQGNSAPDKSGLPSDRFSAERTGGSVSTLTIQRTQQEDSAVYLCASSLDPGRKNSPLHFGNGTRLTVT.

This clonotype came up many times. The chain couples TRBV7-2 to TRBJ2-6; D remains ambiguous. V was trimmed by 6 bases and J by 3 bases, leaving 18 bases between them. Germline values: CDR1 SGHTA, CDR2 FQGNSA. This CDR3 comprises 17 residues. The CDR3 nucleotides are TGTGCCAGCAGATCACCTCTCCGGATACGTGGGGCCAACGTCCTGACTTTC. It yields the protein CASRSPLRIRGANVLTF.

This clonotype was counted many times. The V call is TRBV20-1, the J call TRBJ2-5, with a tentative D call TRBD1 (5 bases). Trimming left V 1 base short and J 4 bases short, with 13 bases between. The germline V gene encodes CDR1 DFQATT and CDR2 SNEGSKA (reference sequence). The length of the CDR3 is 14 residues. CDR3 bases: TGCAGTGCTAGAGTGGGCTTTAGGGGAGAGACCCAGTACTTC. It is translated as CSARVGFRGETQYF.

In this sample, this clonotype turned up many times. The chain links TRBV18 to TRBJ1-5; weak D call: TRBD1 (5 bases). Germline-derived CDR1 and CDR2 are KGHSH and LQKENI. V was pared by 8 bases and J by 0 bases, with 8 bases between. This CDR3 region has 13 residues. The CDR3 sequence is CASTGNSNQPQHF. The DNA for the CDR3 is TGTGCCAGCACAGGTAATAGCAATCAGCCCCAGCATTTT.

CDR3 sequence: CASSLVRGGDYGYTF. The CDR3 nucleotides read TGTGCCAGCAGCTTGGTGAGGGGAGGTGACTATGGCTACACCTTC. V gene TRBV5-4 combines with J gene TRBJ1-2; D is perhaps TRBD1 (5 bases). The V gene's germline CDR1 is SGHNT and CDR2 YYREEE (reference sequence). V was pared by 0 bases and J by 3 bases, with 12 bases between. The CDR3 totals 15 residues.

Ten or more counts support this clonotype. The chain uses TRBV4-3 and TRBJ1-3; the D is unclear. CDR3 length equals 16 residues. V lost 4 bases, J lost 6 bases, and 19 bases lay in between. Germline loops: CDR1 LGHNA, CDR2 YSLEER. The CDR3 nucleotides are TGCGCCAGCAGCCGAGAGGTGGCTCGAGCTGAAAACACCATATATTTT. It translates to CASSREVARAENTIYF.

The chain employs TRBV7-9 and TRBJ1-1; D is unresolved. This CDR3 has 14 amino acids. Trimming cost V 5 bases and J 2 bases, with 12 bases left between them. Per the germline V gene, CDR1 is SEHNR and CDR2 is FQNEAQ (reference sequence). The CDR3 nucleotides are TGTGCCAGCAGCCAAAGGACCGTCAACACTGAAGCTTTCTTT. This sequence encodes CASSQRTVNTEAFF.

The sample holds a few counts of this clonotype. The rearrangement links TRBV7-9 to TRBJ1-3, with no clear D. CDR3 length: 11 residues. Looked up from germline, CDR1 is SEHNR and CDR2 is FQNEAQ (reference sequence). V was clipped by 3 bases and J by 14 bases, with 11 bases between them. The CDR3 DNA is TGTGCCAGCAGCTTCTCGGCCCTCTTATATTTT. The encoded protein is CASSFSALLYF.

Concerning this clonotype itself: Given the absence of the conserved phenylalanine or tryptophan at the CDR3 end, a read error is likely. V gene TRBV5-1 combines with J gene TRBJ1-5; unclear D gene. V dropped 0 bases and J dropped 3 bases, with 7 bases sitting between them. Germline values: CDR1 SGHRS, CDR2 YFSETQ. The CDR3 length is 14 residues. The CDR3 sequence: CASSLEGFNQPQHL. The CDR3 nucleotides are TGCGCCAGCAGCTTGGAGGGATTCAATCAGCCCCAGCATTTA.

This clonotype was found many times. The chain links TRBV5-1 to TRBJ2-3; 11 bases align to TRBD1. The CDR3 contains 16 residues. Germline lookup yields CDR1 SGHRS and CDR2 YFSETQ. With 4 bases clipped from V and 0 bases from J, the junction kept 4 bases outside the gene matches. CDR3 coding DNA: TGCGCCAGCAGCGCCGGGACAGGGGGTAGCACAGATACGCAGTATTTT. This sequence encodes CASSAGTGGSTDTQYF.

This clonotype was recorded many times. The chain combines TRBV20-1 with TRBJ1-6; 10 bases are a match to TRBD1. V lost 3 bases, J lost 10 bases, and 6 bases stayed unmatched. This CDR3 is 14 amino acids long. Per germline, CDR1 DFQATT and CDR2 SNEGSKA (reference sequence). CDR3 nucleotides: TGCAGTGCTAGCCCCGGGACAGGGGCCTCACCCCTCCACTTT. It encodes CSASPGTGASPLHF.

This clonotype came up many times. The chain combines TRBV6-2 or TRBV6-3 with TRBJ2-7, with a weak D call TRBD2 (5 bases). V was clipped by 2 bases and J by 3 bases, with 20 bases between them. The CDR3 has 17 amino acids. CDR1 is MNHEY and CDR2 is SVGEGT in the germline V gene. The DNA of the CDR3 is TGTGCCAGCAGTTACGGTGCGCCTCTCTTGGGAGACTACGAGCAGTACTTC. It specifies CASSYGAPLLGDYEQYF.

This clonotype is classed as medium-sized. V is TRBV20-1 and J is TRBJ2-7; D is ambiguous. The V and J ends lost 6 bases and 4 bases respectively, with 13 bases between them. Germline CDR1 is DFQATT and CDR2 is SNEGSKA (reference sequence). There are 12 residues in the CDR3. The CDR3: CSANRGLYEQYF. The CDR3 DNA is TGCAGTGCCAACAGAGGCTTGTACGAGCAGTACTTC.

This clonotype has at least ten counts. V usage is TRBV18 and J usage is TRBJ1-1, with 7 bases identical to TRBD1. Germline V CDR1 and CDR2: KGHSH, LQKENI. J was trimmed by 0 bases and V by 6 bases; bases with no gene match: 4. The length of the CDR3 is 14 residues. The CDR3 here is CASSTQGLNTEAFF. The CDR3 DNA is TGTGCCAGCTCTACACAGGGGCTGAACACTGAAGCTTTCTTT.

This clonotype was seen ten or more times. The V gene is TRBV7-3, the J gene TRBJ2-3, with a weak D call TRBD1 (7 bases). Trimming cost V 5 bases and J 4 bases, with 16 bases left between them. CDR1 and CDR2 (germline): SGHTA, FQGTGA. This CDR3 is 15 amino acids long. The CDR3 loop reads CASSPSRGASDTQYF. The DNA for the CDR3 is TGTGCCAGCAGCCCCAGCAGGGGGGCTTCAGATACGCAGTATTTT.

In this sample, this clonotype turned up many times. The chain uses TRBV5-1 and TRBJ2-7; TRBD1 matches at 9 bases. The ends lost 4 bases at V and 11 bases at J; junction bases unmatched: 13. The CDR3 runs 14 residues. The germline V gene has CDR1 SGHRS and CDR2 YFSETQ. The CDR3 is CASSPGQGQLHEYF. The CDR3 DNA sequence: TGCGCCAGCAGCCCGGGACAGGGCCAACTCCATGAGTACTTC.

This clonotype has a handful of counts. The chain couples TRBV20-1 to TRBJ1-1; D is perhaps TRBD1 (5 bases). The CDR3 spans 12 residues. Germline CDR1 reads DFQATT; CDR2 reads SNEGSKA (reference sequence). The V and J ends lost 5 bases and 10 bases respectively, with 17 bases between them. The CDR3 protein is CSALDSQGGAFF. The CDR3 bases are TGCAGTGCTCTTGATAGCCAGGGAGGAGCTTTCTTT.

The rearrangement joins TRBV7-2 to TRBJ1-5, with D possibly being TRBD1 (5 bases). The germline V and J ends were trimmed by 5 bases and 5 bases, with 13 bases remaining between them. The germline V gene has CDR1 SGHTA and CDR2 FQGNSA. This CDR3 region has 14 residues. This chain's CDR3 is CASSPGNLDQPQHF. The CDR3 DNA follows: TGTGCCAGCAGCCCAGGGAATCTTGATCAGCCCCAGCATTTT.

This clonotype was seen a handful of times. The chain links TRBV5-1 to TRBJ2-3; D ambiguous. The germline V gene has CDR1 SGHRS and CDR2 YFSETQ. The CDR3 runs 14 residues. Trimming removed 1 base at V and 6 bases at J, with 12 bases between. The CDR3 nucleotides are TGCGCCAGCAGCTTGCCCGAGCCCCGGGATACGCAGTATTTT. It is translated as CASSLPEPRDTQYF.

This clonotype has only a few counts. CDR3 sequence (DNA): TGCAGTGCTAGTTCGCTAGTCGACGAGCAGTACTTC. This codes for CSASSLVDEQYF. The chain is built from TRBV20-1 and TRBJ2-7; D is ambiguous. The CDR3 sequence is 12 residues long. CDR1 DFQATT and CDR2 SNEGSKA come from the germline V gene (reference sequence). V was clipped by 3 bases and J by 5 bases, with 11 bases between them.

A few counts support this clonotype. The J gene is TRBJ1-2, the V gene TRBV4-2; 8 bases map to TRBD1. Germline lookup yields CDR1 LGHNA and CDR2 YNFKEQ. The CDR3 has 14 residues. J lost 2 bases, V lost 4 bases, and 3 bases had no gene match. CDR3 sequence reads: CASSLRTGNYGYTF. CDR3 coding DNA: TGTGCCAGCAGCCTAAGGACAGGGAACTATGGCTACACCTTC.

This clonotype was found many times. The CDR3 sequence: CSARQGYSNQPQHF. CDR3 nucleotides: TGCAGTGCTAGGCAGGGCTATAGCAATCAGCCCCAGCATTTT. The V gene is TRBV20-1, the J gene TRBJ1-5; D is possibly TRBD1 (5 bases). V lost 3 bases and J 0 bases, leaving 9 bases between the germline ends. CDR1 DFQATT and CDR2 SNEGSKA come from the germline V gene (reference sequence). The CDR3 is 14 amino acids.

This clonotype was recorded many times. The chain couples TRBV7-3 to TRBJ1-4; tentative D call: TRBD1 (5 bases). Trimming pared 5 bases from V and 4 bases from J, leaving 14 bases between. The CDR3 is 15 amino acids. Germline V gene sequence: CDR1 SGHTA, CDR2 FQGTGA. In DNA form, the CDR3 reads TGTGCCAGCAGCGCCACGGGACTGCTTAATGAAAAACTGTTTTTT. Protein sequence: CASSATGLLNEKLFF.

This clonotype was counted at least ten times. The chain recombines TRBV15 with TRBJ2-7; D is uncertain. Trimming removed 0 bases from V and 0 bases from J, with 9 bases in between. This CDR3 comprises 15 residues. Germline V gene sequence: CDR1 LNHNV, CDR2 YYDKDF (reference sequence). The CDR3 DNA reads as TGTGCCACCAGCAGAGAACGCTATACCTCCTACGAGCAGTACTTC. Translated: CATSRERYTSYEQYF.

This clonotype was seen ten or more times. The rearrangement joins TRBV11-2 to TRBJ1-2, with 9 bases that match TRBD1. CDR1 is SGHAT and CDR2 is FQNNGV in the germline V gene. V lost 1 base to trimming and J lost 4 bases; unmatched junction nucleotides: 1. The CDR3 has 14 residues. The chain's CDR3 is CASSLAGQGYGYTF. As DNA, the CDR3 is TGTGCCAGCAGCTTAGCGGGACAGGGCTATGGCTACACCTTC.

This clonotype has at least ten counts. The chain couples TRBV5-4 to TRBJ2-3; D is undetermined. Looked up from germline, CDR1 is SGHNT and CDR2 is YYREEE (reference sequence). The CDR3 sequence is 13 residues long. V was cut by 2 bases and J by 4 bases, with 8 bases left in between. The CDR3 sequence is CASSLRNPDTQYF. CDR3 sequence (DNA): TGTGCCAGCAGCTTACGAAACCCAGATACGCAGTATTTT.